The clone carrying this T cell receptor beta chain was observed many times. The V segment lost 6 bases and the J segment 4 bases; nucleotides outside the gene matches: 7. Germline CDR1 and CDR2: MNHEY and SVGAGI. This CDR3 region has 16 residues. These data are taken from a study of T-cell reconstitution after alpha-beta-depleted transplantation in children. Construction of the TCRbeta library involved unique molecular identifiers. Via MiXCR, TCRdb re-called the PCR reads, giving one row per CDR3 protein. Among roughly 100,000 distinct CDR3 sequences listed, about 5.6% were seen once. The material sequenced was PBMCs, mostly from graft donor cells, taken 60 days after TCRalphabeta/CD19-depleted stem cell transplant. This clonotype originated in a female patient aged 2 to 10 who had a stem cell transplant for Fanconi anemia, so the T cells may come from the graft donor. V is TRBV6-5 and J is TRBJ2-2; 11 nucleotides match TRBD2. The CDR3 nucleotides read TGTGCCAGCAGCTCTCGACTAGCGGGGTTCACCGGGGAGCTGTTTTTT. Its protein product is CASSSRLAGFTGELFF.